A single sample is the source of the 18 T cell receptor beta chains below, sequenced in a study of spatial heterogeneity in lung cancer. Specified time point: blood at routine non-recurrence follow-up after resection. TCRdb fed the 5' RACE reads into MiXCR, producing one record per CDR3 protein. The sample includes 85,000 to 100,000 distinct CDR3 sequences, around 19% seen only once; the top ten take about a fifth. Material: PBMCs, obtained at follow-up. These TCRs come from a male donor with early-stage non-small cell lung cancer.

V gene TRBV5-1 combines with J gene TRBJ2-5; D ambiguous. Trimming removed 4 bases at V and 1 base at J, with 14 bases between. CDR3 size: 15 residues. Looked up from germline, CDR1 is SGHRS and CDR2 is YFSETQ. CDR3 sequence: CASSPGRNSQETQYF. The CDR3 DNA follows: TGCGCCAGCAGCCCCGGACGGAACTCCCAAGAGACCCAGTACTTC.

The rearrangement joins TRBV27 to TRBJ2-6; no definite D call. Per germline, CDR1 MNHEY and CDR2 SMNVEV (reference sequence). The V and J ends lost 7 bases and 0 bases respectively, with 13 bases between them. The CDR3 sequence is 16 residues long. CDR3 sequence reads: CASIPRWGSGANVLTF. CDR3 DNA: TGTGCCAGCATCCCCCGTTGGGGCTCTGGGGCCAACGTCCTGACTTTC. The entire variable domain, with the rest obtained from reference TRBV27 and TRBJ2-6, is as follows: EAQVTQNPRYLITVTGKKLTVTCSQNMNHEYMSWYRQDPGLGLRQIYYSMNVEVTDKGDVPEGYKVSRKEKRNFPLILESPSPNQTSLYFCASIPRWGSGANVLTFGAGSRLTVL.

In DNA, the CDR3 is TGTGCCAGTACCCTTGGCTATGGCTACACCTTC. Protein: CASTLGYGYTF. The chain recombines TRBV19 with TRBJ1-2; D is uncertain. Germline V lookup: CDR1 LNHDA, CDR2 SQIVND (reference sequence). The CDR3 totals 11 residues. V lost 7 bases, J lost 4 bases, and 7 bases lay in between.

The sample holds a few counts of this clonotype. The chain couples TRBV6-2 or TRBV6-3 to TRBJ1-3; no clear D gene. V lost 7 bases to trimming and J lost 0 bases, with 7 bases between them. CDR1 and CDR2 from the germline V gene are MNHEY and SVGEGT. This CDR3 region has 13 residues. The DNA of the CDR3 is TGTGCCAGCACCGGGAACTCTGGAAACACCATATATTTT. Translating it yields CASTGNSGNTIYF.

CDR3 sequence (DNA): TGTGCCAGCAGCCCCGGCGGGGCGCTCACAGATACGCAGTATTTT. Protein: CASSPGGALTDTQYF. The chain has TRBV3-1 and TRBJ2-3; D is perhaps TRBD2 (6 bases). V was shortened by 4 bases and J by 2 bases, with 13 bases between the two germline ends. CDR1 and CDR2 (germline): LGHDT, YNNKEL (reference sequence). The CDR3 loop spans 15 amino acids.

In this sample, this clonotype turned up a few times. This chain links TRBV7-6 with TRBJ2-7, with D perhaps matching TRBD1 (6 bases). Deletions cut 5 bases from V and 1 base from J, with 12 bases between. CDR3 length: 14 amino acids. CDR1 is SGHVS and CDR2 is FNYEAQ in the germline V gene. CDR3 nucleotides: TGTGCCAGCAGCCCGGACAGAGCTTCCTACGAGCAGTACTTC. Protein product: CASSPDRASYEQYF.

The CDR3 region is CASSPGSGNTIYF. The CDR3 region has the DNA TGTGCCAGCTCCCCGGGGTCTGGAAACACCATATATTTT. V usage is TRBV7-2 and J usage is TRBJ1-3; no firm D call. The CDR3 length is 13 residues. Germline V lookup: CDR1 SGHTA, CDR2 FQGNSA. Trimming removed 8 bases at V and 1 base at J, with 9 bases between.

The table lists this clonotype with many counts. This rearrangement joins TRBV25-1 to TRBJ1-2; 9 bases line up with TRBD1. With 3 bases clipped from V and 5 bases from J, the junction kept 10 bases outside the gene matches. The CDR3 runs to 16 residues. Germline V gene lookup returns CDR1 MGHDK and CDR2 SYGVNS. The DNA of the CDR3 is TGTGCCAGCAGTGATCGCAAAAGTGACAGGGGGTATGGCTACACCTTC. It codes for CASSDRKSDRGYGYTF.

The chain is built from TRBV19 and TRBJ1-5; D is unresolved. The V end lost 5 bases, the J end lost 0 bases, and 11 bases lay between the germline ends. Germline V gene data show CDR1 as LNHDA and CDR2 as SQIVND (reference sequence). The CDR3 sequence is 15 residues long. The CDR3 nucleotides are TGTGCCAGTAGTGATCGGATAAATAGCAATCAGCCCCAGCATTTT. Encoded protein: CASSDRINSNQPQHF.

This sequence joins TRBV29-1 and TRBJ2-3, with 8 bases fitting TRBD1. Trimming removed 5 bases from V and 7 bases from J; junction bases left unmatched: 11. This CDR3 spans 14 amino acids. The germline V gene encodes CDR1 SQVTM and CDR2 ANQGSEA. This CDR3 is CSVCGQGGLNTQYF. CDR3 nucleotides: TGCAGCGTTTGCGGACAGGGTGGTTTGAATACGCAGTATTTT.

The CDR3 protein is CASSQVYSTGELFF. The DNA for the CDR3 is TGCGCCAGCAGCCAAGTCTATTCCACCGGGGAGCTGTTTTTT. This sequence joins TRBV4-3 and TRBJ2-2; D uncertain. Germline V CDR1 and CDR2: LGHNA, YSLEER. The CDR3 totals 14 residues. Trimming left V 1 base short and J 4 bases short, with 7 bases between.

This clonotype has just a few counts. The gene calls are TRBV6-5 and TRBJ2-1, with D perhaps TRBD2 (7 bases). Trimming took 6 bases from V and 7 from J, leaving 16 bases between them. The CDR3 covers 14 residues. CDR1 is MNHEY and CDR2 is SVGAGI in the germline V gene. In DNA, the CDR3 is TGTGCCAGCAGAGTCCGCGAGGGGGGGAATGAGCAGTTCTTC. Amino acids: CASRVREGGNEQFF.

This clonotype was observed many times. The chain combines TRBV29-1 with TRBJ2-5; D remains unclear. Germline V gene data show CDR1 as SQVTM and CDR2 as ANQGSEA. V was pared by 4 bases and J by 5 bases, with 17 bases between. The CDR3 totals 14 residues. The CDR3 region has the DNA TGCAGCGTTGCGCTGGGGTCTCTCCAGGAGACCCAGTACTTC. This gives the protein CSVALGSLQETQYF.

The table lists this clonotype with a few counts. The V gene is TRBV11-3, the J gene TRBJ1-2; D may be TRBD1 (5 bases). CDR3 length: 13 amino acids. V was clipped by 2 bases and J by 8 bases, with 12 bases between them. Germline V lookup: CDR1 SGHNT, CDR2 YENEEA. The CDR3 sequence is CASSLMWGGGYTF. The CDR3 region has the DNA TGTGCCAGCAGCTTAATGTGGGGCGGAGGCTACACCTTC.

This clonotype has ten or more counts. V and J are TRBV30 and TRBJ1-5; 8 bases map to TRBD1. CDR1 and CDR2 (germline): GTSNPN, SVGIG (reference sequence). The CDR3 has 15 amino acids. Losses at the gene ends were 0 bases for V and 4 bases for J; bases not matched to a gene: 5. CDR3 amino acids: CAWSVGQGLNQPQHF. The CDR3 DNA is TGTGCCTGGAGTGTAGGACAGGGACTAAATCAGCCCCAGCATTTT.

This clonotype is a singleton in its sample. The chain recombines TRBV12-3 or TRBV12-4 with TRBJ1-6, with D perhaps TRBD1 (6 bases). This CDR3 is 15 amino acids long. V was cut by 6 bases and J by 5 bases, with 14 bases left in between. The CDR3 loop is CASRPEAGDNSPLHF. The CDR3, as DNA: TGTGCCAGCAGGCCCGAGGCAGGGGATAATTCACCCCTCCACTTT.

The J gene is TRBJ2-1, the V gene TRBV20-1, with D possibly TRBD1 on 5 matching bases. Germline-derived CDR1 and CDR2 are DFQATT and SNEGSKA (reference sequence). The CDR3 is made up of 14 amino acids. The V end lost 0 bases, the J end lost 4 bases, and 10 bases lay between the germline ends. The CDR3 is CSARDYQGYNEQFF. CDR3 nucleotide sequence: TGCAGTGCTAGAGACTACCAGGGATACAATGAGCAGTTCTTC.

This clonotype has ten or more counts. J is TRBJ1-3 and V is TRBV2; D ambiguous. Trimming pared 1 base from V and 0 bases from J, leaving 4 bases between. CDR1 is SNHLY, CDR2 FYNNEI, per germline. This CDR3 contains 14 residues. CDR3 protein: CASSEGVSGNTIYF. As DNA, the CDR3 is TGTGCCAGCAGTGAAGGAGTCTCTGGAAACACCATATATTTT.